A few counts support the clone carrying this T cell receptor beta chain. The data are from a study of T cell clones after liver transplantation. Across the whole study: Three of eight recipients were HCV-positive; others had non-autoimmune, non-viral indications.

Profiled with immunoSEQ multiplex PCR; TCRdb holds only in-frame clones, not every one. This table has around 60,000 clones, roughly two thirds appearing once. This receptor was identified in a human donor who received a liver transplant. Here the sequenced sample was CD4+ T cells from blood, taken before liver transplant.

The CDR3 is CASSQELDSPSRPQHF. DNA of the CDR3: TGCGCCAGCAGCCAAGAACTCGACAGCCCCAGTCGGCCCCAGCATTTT. The chain carries TRBV4-1 and TRBJ1-5; D might be TRBD1 (5 bases). The ends were cut back, 0 bases at V and 9 bases at J, with 18 bases in the middle. This CDR3 contains 16 residues. The germline gives CDR1 MGHRA, CDR2 YSYEKL.